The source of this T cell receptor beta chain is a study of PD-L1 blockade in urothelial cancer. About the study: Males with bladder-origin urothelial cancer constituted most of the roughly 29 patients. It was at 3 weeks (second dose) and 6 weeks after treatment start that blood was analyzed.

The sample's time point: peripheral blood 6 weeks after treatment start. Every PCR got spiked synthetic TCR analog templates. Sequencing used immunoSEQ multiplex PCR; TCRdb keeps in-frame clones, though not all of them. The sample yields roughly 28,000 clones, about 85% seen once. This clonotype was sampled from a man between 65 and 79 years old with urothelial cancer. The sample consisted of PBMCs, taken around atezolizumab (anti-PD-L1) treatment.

For the CDR3, the DNA is TGTGCCAGCAGGGGGGCCATCCGGAACACCGGGGAGCTGTTTTTT. Protein sequence: CASRGAIRNTGELFF. The rearrangement joins TRBV11-1 to TRBJ2-2; D is possibly TRBD1 (6 bases). The CDR3 runs to 15 residues. The ends were cut back, 6 bases at V and 1 base at J, with 12 bases in the middle. Germline lookup yields CDR1 SGHAT and CDR2 FQDESV (reference sequence).